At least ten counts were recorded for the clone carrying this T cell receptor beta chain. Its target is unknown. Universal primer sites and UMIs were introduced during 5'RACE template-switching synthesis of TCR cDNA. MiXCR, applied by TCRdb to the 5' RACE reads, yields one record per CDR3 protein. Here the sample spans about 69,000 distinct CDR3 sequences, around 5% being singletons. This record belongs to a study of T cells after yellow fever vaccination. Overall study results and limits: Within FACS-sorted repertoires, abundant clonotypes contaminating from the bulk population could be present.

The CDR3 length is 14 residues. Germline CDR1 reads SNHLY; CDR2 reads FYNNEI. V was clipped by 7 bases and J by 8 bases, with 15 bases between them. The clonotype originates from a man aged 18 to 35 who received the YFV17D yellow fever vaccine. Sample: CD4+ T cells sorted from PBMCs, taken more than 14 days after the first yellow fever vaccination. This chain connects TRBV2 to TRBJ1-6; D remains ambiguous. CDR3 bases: TGTGCCAGCAAGGAGGACTCAACCTATTCACCCCTCCACTTT. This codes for CASKEDSTYSPLHF.